One sample yielded the 19 T cell receptor beta chains listed below, sequenced in a study of blood T cell repertoires in COVID-19. TCRdb keeps only in-frame clones here, not all; method: immunoSEQ multiplex PCR. The sample has around 210,000 clones, approximately 85% seen once. What was sequenced was peripheral blood. These receptors all come from a man aged 50-60 years with COVID-19, enrolled during active disease.

The J gene is TRBJ2-6, the V gene TRBV9; D may be TRBD2 (5 bases). Germline loops: CDR1 SGDLS, CDR2 YYNGEE. Trimming stripped 3 bases from V and 1 base from J, with 11 bases between. CDR3 length: 16 residues. The CDR3 sequence: CASSAARGSGANVLTF. The CDR3 nucleotides read TGTGCCAGCAGCGCAGCTCGGGGTTCTGGGGCCAACGTCCTGACTTTC. The full variable domain, rest sourced from reference TRBV9 and TRBJ2-6, is DSGVTQTPKHLITATGQRVTLRCSPRSGDLSVYWYQQSLDQGLQFLIQYYNGEERAKGNILERFSAQQFPDLHSELNLSSLELGDSALYFCASSAARGSGANVLTFGAGSRLTVL.

The CDR3 coding sequence is TGTGCCACAAGGGGACAGGGGGCTGTTCGCACAGATACGCAGTATTTT. Translation gives CATRGQGAVRTDTQYF. The rearrangement links TRBV10-3 to TRBJ2-3; 12 nucleotides match TRBD1. Losses at the gene ends were 10 bases for V and 1 base for J; bases not matched to a gene: 9. Looked up from germline, CDR1 is ENHRY and CDR2 is SYGVKD. The CDR3 is made up of 16 amino acids.

The chain couples TRBV7-2 to TRBJ1-6, with 8 bases that match TRBD1. The CDR3 sequence is 17 residues long. Trimming cost V 4 bases and J 10 bases; bases outside gene matches: 15. Germline CDR1 SGHTA, CDR2 FQGNSA. The CDR3 DNA reads TGTGCCAGCAGCTACATCCTGGACCGGGACAGGCCCTCACCCCTCCACTTT. Protein product: CASSYILDRDRPSPLHF.

This clone showed up just once. V gene TRBV21-1 combines with J gene TRBJ2-7; the D call TRBD1 from the table was never checked on the DNA. TRBV21-1 is an annotated pseudogene. This CDR3 is 14 amino acids long. CDR3 residues: CASSRLDRAVEQYF. The DNA of the CDR3 is TGTGCCAGCAGCAGGCTGGACAGGGCGGTCGAGCAGTACTTC.

This clone has just one count. CDR3 region: CASSLGQGTGDYGYTF. The DNA for the CDR3 is TGTGCCAGCAGCTTAGGGCAGGGGACAGGGGACTATGGCTACACCTTC. The chain recombines TRBV7-9 with TRBJ1-2; 10 bases match TRBD1. The V gene end was trimmed by 1 base and the J gene end by 3 bases; junction bases not matched to a gene: 5. Germline CDR1 SEHNR, CDR2 FQNEAQ (reference sequence). CDR3 length equals 16 residues.

V and J are TRBV14 and TRBJ1-2, with D possibly being TRBD1 (5 bases). Germline CDR1 is SGHDN and CDR2 is FVKESK. Trimming pared 1 base from V and 2 bases from J, leaving 17 bases between. This CDR3 has 17 residues. For the CDR3, the DNA is TGTGCCAGCAGCCAAGGAGGGCGGGGACCAAGAAACTATGGCTACACCTTC. As protein: CASSQGGRGPRNYGYTF.

The rearrangement uses TRBV5-6 and TRBJ2-1; TRBD2 agrees at 8 bases. Trimming at V came to 8 bases and at J to 6 bases, leaving 10 bases not matched to a gene. The germline gives CDR1 SGHDT, CDR2 YYEEEE. This CDR3 spans 14 amino acids. The CDR3 spells CASSRRGATNEQFF. For the CDR3, the DNA is TGTGCCAGTTCTAGGCGGGGGGCCACCAATGAGCAGTTCTTC.

This clone has just one count. The gene calls are TRBV7-8 and TRBJ1-1, with D unclear. V lost 1 base to trimming and J lost 0 bases, with 6 bases between them. The V gene's germline CDR1 is SGHVS and CDR2 FQNEAQ. The CDR3 has 14 residues. This chain's CDR3 is CASSLGRLNTEAFF. The DNA for the CDR3 is TGTGCCAGCAGCTTAGGGCGGTTGAACACTGAAGCTTTCTTT. Variable domain in full (rest from reference TRBV7-8 and TRBJ1-1): GAGVSQSPRYKVAKRGQDVALRCDPISGHVSLFWYQQALGQGPEFLTYFQNEAQLDKSGLPSDRFFAERPEGSVSTLKIQRTQQEDSAVYLCASSLGRLNTEAFFGQGTRLTVV.

The V and J genes are TRBV6-5 and TRBJ1-4, with unresolved D. V was shortened by 2 bases and J by 10 bases, with 20 bases between the two germline ends. From germline, CDR1 is MNHEY and CDR2 SVGAGI. The CDR3 covers 16 residues. CDR3: CASSYVTEPSRGKLFF. In DNA form, the CDR3 reads TGTGCCAGCAGTTACGTAACGGAACCTTCCCGCGGAAAACTGTTTTTT.

A note on this clone: Distinct nucleotide sequences in the sample also encode this CDR3. The CDR3 loop is CATSDGDSYGYTF. The CDR3 DNA is TGTGCCACCAGTGACGGGGACAGCTATGGCTACACCTTC. J is TRBJ1-2 and V is TRBV24-1, with TRBD1 matching over 7 bases. With V trimmed by 4 bases and J by 4 bases, 2 bases remained unmatched. From germline, CDR1 is KGHDR and CDR2 SFDVKD. The CDR3 is 13 residues long.

The chain combines TRBV20-1 with TRBJ1-2; possible D gene TRBD1, 6 bases. Germline V lookup: CDR1 DFQATT, CDR2 SNEGSKA (reference sequence). This CDR3 has 11 amino acids. Trimming took 4 bases from V and 6 from J, leaving 9 bases between them. The CDR3 nucleotides are TGCAGTGCTAACAGGGTGGATGGCTACACCTTC. This encodes CSANRVDGYTF.

This chain uses TRBV27 with TRBJ2-7, with 7 bases aligning to TRBD2. V shed 1 base and J 6 bases; nucleotides not matched to a gene: 6. This CDR3 region has 14 residues. Germline V gives CDR1 MNHEY, CDR2 SMNVEV (reference sequence). CDR3 nucleotides: TGTGCCAGCAGTTTATTTGCGGGGAGGGTCGAGCAGTACTTC. Amino acid sequence: CASSLFAGRVEQYF.

This rearrangement joins TRBV18 to TRBJ2-1, with 10 bases matching TRBD2. The CDR3 sequence is 17 residues long. Germline loops: CDR1 KGHSH, CDR2 LQKENI. The ends lost 4 bases at V and 3 bases at J; junction bases unmatched: 9. CDR3 bases: TGTGCCAGCTCACTCCCCCGGACTAGCGGTAACTACAATGAGCAGTTCTTC. It codes for CASSLPRTSGNYNEQFF.

This clone was detected only a few times. V usage is TRBV19 and J usage is TRBJ1-6, with D possibly TRBD1 on 6 matching bases. The V gene lost 3 bases and the J gene lost 8 bases, with 17 bases spanning the gap. CDR3 length: 16 residues. Germline CDR1 is LNHDA and CDR2 is SQIVND (reference sequence). The CDR3 nucleotides are TGTGCCAGTAGTATTTGGGGGCGCCCGGAAGATTCACCCCTCCACTTT. This gives the protein CASSIWGRPEDSPLHF.

The rearrangement uses TRBV9 and TRBJ2-3, with D possibly matching TRBD1 (6 bases). Germline CDR1 SGDLS, CDR2 YYNGEE. With 3 bases removed from V and 0 bases from J, the gap between germline ends came to 11 bases. The CDR3 sequence is 15 residues long. CDR3 in amino acids: CASSADSSSTDTQYF. The CDR3 bases are TGTGCCAGCAGCGCGGACAGTTCTAGCACAGATACGCAGTATTTT.

The gene calls are TRBV6-2 or TRBV6-3 and TRBJ1-5; TRBD1 matches at 7 bases. V shed 4 bases, J shed 6 bases, and the junction held 9 bases outside the gene matches. CDR3 length: 15 residues. The germline CDR1 and CDR2 sequences are MNHEY and SVGEGT. CDR3 sequence: CASSSFGQGVQPQHF. Written as DNA, the CDR3 is TGTGCCAGCAGTTCTTTTGGGCAGGGGGTTCAGCCCCAGCATTTT.

This clone has just a few counts. The gene calls are TRBV6-1 and TRBJ1-2, with D tentatively TRBD1 (5 bases). V was clipped by 0 bases and J by 7 bases, with 15 bases between them. The CDR3 is 15 residues long. Germline V lookup: CDR1 MNHNS, CDR2 SASEGT. This CDR3 reads CASSEAGLGTSGYTF. CDR3 bases: TGTGCCAGCAGTGAAGCGGGGCTTGGAACGAGTGGCTACACCTTC.

V usage is TRBV2 and J usage is TRBJ1-5, with 8 bases matching TRBD1. The J segment lost 5 bases and the V segment lost 6 bases, leaving 3 bases of the junction unmatched. Germline V gene data show CDR1 as SNHLY and CDR2 as FYNNEI. This CDR3 has 13 amino acids. The DNA of the CDR3 is TGTGCCAGCAGGTCGACAGGGGATCAGCCCCAGCATTTT. This codes for CASRSTGDQPQHF. The full variable domain, with the rest looked up from reference TRBV2 and TRBJ1-5, is EPEVTQTPSHQVTQMGQEVILRCVPISNHLYFYWYRQILGQKVEFLVSFYNNEISEKSEIFDDQFSVERPDGSNFTLKIRSTKLEDSAMYFCASRSTGDQPQHFGDGTRLSIL.

This sequence joins TRBV4-2 and TRBJ2-3, with D possibly being TRBD2 (6 bases). Trimming left V 2 bases short and J 1 base short, with 19 bases between. This CDR3 spans 18 amino acids. CDR1 and CDR2 from the germline V gene are LGHNA and YNFKEQ. The CDR3 bases are TGTGCCAGCAGCCAAACCTCTAGCGCCTCTGTGGGCACAGATACGCAGTATTTT. As protein: CASSQTSSASVGTDTQYF.